What follows are 16 T cell receptor beta chains derived from one specimen sequenced in a study of shared clonotypes between healthy human individuals. The repertoire was sequenced with immunoSEQ multiplex PCR; TCRdb's copy has only in-frame clones and lacks some. Of 490,000 or so clones in the sample, less than 80% are singletons; the top ten hold 10% to 15%. Sequencing was carried out using PBMCs. These receptors were taken from a woman in her 40s in good health. Some clones in this sample may be carry-over from other donors' samples.

The chain couples TRBV5-6 to TRBJ2-3; perhaps D is TRBD1 or TRBD2 (6 bases each). The CDR3 is made up of 16 amino acids. Per germline, CDR1 SGHDT and CDR2 YYEEEE. Trimming stripped 4 bases from V and 0 bases from J, with 15 bases between. CDR3 amino acids: CASSPGGGISTDTQYF. As DNA, the CDR3 is TGTGCCAGCAGCCCCGGGGGCGGGATAAGCACAGATACGCAGTATTTT.

This clone has a handful of counts. The V call is TRBV10-1, the J call TRBJ2-5, with 12 positions matching TRBD2. Judging by the DNA end, TRBJ2-7 fits better; the J call may be wrong. The CDR3 covers 12 residues. Germline V CDR1 and CDR2: WNHNN, SYGVQD (reference sequence). This CDR3 is CAKTSGRYEQYF. Here the CDR3 DNA reads TGCGCCAAAACTAGCGGGAGGTACGAGCAGTACTTC.

As to this clone: This likely came from a read error, as a far larger clone is one base away. The chain carries TRBV19 and TRBJ2-1; the D is unclear. Germline V gene lookup returns CDR1 LNHDA and CDR2 SQIVND (reference sequence). The CDR3 loop spans 16 amino acids. The CDR3 DNA reads as TGTGCCACCCTACCGGGTGACACGAGCTCCTACAATAAGCAGTTCTTC. Encoded protein: CATLPGDTSSYNKQFF. The whole variable domain, remainder taken from reference TRBV19 and TRBJ2-1, is DGGITQSPKYLFRKEGQNVTLSCEQNLNHDAMYWYRQDPGQGLRLIYYSQIVNDFQKGDIAEGYSVSREKKESFPLTVTSAQKNPTAFYLCATLPGDTSSYNKQFFGPGTRLTVL.

This sequence joins TRBV19 and TRBJ2-2; D remains ambiguous. Per germline, CDR1 LNHDA and CDR2 SQIVND (reference sequence). The CDR3 sequence is 16 residues long. V lost 3 bases and J lost 3, with 14 bases in between. The CDR3 DNA follows: TGTGCCAGTAGTATCTGGCCCGCGGCGGACACCGGGGAGCTGTTTTTT. Its protein product is CASSIWPAADTGELFF.

The gene calls are TRBV7-9 and TRBJ2-1, with D possibly being TRBD1 (6 bases). Germline V gene sequence: CDR1 SEHNR, CDR2 FQNEAQ (reference sequence). Trimming stripped 5 bases from V and 0 bases from J, with 8 bases between. This CDR3 contains 14 residues. CDR3 in amino acids: CASSRDTSYNEQFF. The DNA for the CDR3 is TGTGCCAGCAGCAGGGACACCTCCTACAATGAGCAGTTCTTC.

This clone was seen once. V is TRBV12-5 and J is TRBJ2-5; 14 bases map to TRBD2. CDR3 length: 15 residues. In germline, CDR1 is LGHNT, CDR2 FRNRAP. Trimming cost V 6 bases and J 5 bases; bases outside gene matches: 5. CDR3 loop: CASGQGLAGAETQYF. For the CDR3, the DNA is TGTGCTAGTGGCCAGGGACTAGCGGGAGCGGAGACCCAGTACTTC.

Points on this clone: Other DNA sequences from this sample encode an identical CDR3 as well. The V and J genes are TRBV15 and TRBJ1-1; no definite D call. Germline V CDR1 and CDR2: LNHNV, YYDKDF (reference sequence). This CDR3 contains 13 residues. V was cut by 0 bases and J by 6 bases, with 8 bases left in between. CDR3 DNA: TGTGCCACCAGCAGAGATAGAGGCTCTGAAGCTTTCTTT. Translation: CATSRDRGSEAFF.

This chain connects TRBV19 to TRBJ1-2; a weak D match, TRBD1 (5 bases). The CDR3 contains 14 residues. The V gene's germline CDR1 is LNHDA and CDR2 SQIVND (reference sequence). V lost 5 bases to trimming and J lost 1 base, with 11 bases between them. Here the CDR3 DNA reads TGTGCCAGTAGTCCGAACGGGGGTAACTATGGCTACACCTTC. This encodes CASSPNGGNYGYTF. Full variable domain (outside the CDR3, taken from reference TRBV19 and TRBJ1-2): DGGITQSPKYLFRKEGQNVTLSCEQNLNHDAMYWYRQDPGQGLRLIYYSQIVNDFQKGDIAEGYSVSREKKESFPLTVTSAQKNPTAFYLCASSPNGGNYGYTFGSGTRLTVV.

The chain carries TRBV27 and TRBJ1-2; D call uncertain. The germline V and J ends were trimmed by 3 bases and 0 bases, with 8 bases remaining between them. CDR3 size: 14 residues. Germline CDR1 is MNHEY and CDR2 is SMNVEV (reference sequence). DNA for the CDR3: TGTGCCAGCAGTTTTCATCCGGCTAACTATGGCTACACCTTC. Its translation is CASSFHPANYGYTF.

The chain is built from TRBV30 and TRBJ2-7; 8 bases are shared with TRBD1. J lost 5 bases, V lost 3 bases, and 6 bases had no gene match. This CDR3 has 13 residues. Germline V gives CDR1 GTSNPN, CDR2 SVGIG (reference sequence). DNA of the CDR3: TGTGCCTGGAGAGTCAGGGGGCTTGACGAGCAGTACTTC. Protein: CAWRVRGLDEQYF.

V and J are TRBV18 and TRBJ2-1; D remains ambiguous. Germline V CDR1 and CDR2: KGHSH, LQKENI. The CDR3 runs to 14 residues. The ends were cut back, 3 bases at V and 0 bases at J, with 6 bases in the middle. In DNA, the CDR3 is TGTGCCAGCTCACCGGTGAGCTCCTACAATGAGCAGTTCTTC. Protein product: CASSPVSSYNEQFF.

As for this clone: The CDR3 does not close with the conserved phenylalanine or tryptophan, likely indicating a read error. The DNA is omitted, as the CDR3 cannot be located on it reliably, and the CDR3 follows TCRdb's listing. The chain links TRBV30 to TRBJ1-4; TRBD1, the D gene given by the table, was not confirmed from the DNA. The germline V gene has CDR1 GTSNPN and CDR2 SVGIG (reference sequence). The CDR3 spans 13 amino acids, including both terminal residues. The CDR3 here is CAWSVNSNEKPFS.

V is TRBV5-6 and J is TRBJ2-7; D is possibly TRBD1 or TRBD2 (6 bases each). The germline V gene encodes CDR1 SGHDT and CDR2 YYEEEE. There are 16 residues in the CDR3. V was clipped by 4 bases and J by 1 base, with 18 bases between them. The CDR3 sequence is CASSHVGGEGSYEQYF. Here the CDR3 DNA reads TGTGCCAGCAGCCACGTGGGGGGCGAGGGGTCCTACGAGCAGTACTTC. Drawing the rest from reference TRBV5-6 and TRBJ2-7, the complete variable domain is DAGVTQSPTHLIKTRGQQVTLRCSPKSGHDTVSWYQQALGQGPQFIFQYYEEEERQRGNFPDRFSGHQFPNYSSELNVNALLLGDSALYLCASSHVGGEGSYEQYFGPGTRLTVT.

J is TRBJ2-7 and V is TRBV9; 9 bases match TRBD2. The CDR3 is 17 amino acids. V lost 5 bases and J lost 6; bases outside the gene matches: 18. CDR1 is SGDLS, CDR2 YYNGEE, per germline. In nucleotides, the CDR3 is TGTGCCAGCAGTCCTGGCCTAGCGGGGCTTTATAGGAGCGAGCAGTACTTC. Encoded protein: CASSPGLAGLYRSEQYF.

In regard to this clone: This may come from a read error, since a much larger clone is one base off. The chain couples TRBV29-1 to TRBJ1-1; D might be TRBD1 (5 bases). The V end lost 5 bases, the J end lost 0 bases, and 13 bases lay between the germline ends. The CDR3 runs to 14 residues. Germline lookup yields CDR1 SQVTM and CDR2 ANQGSEA. In DNA form, the CDR3 reads TGCAGCGTTCTTAATCCAGGGATGAACACTGAAGCTTTCTTT. Amino acids: CSVLNPGMNTEAFF.

The chain uses TRBV7-2 and TRBJ2-3; D possibly corresponds to TRBD1 (5 bases). CDR3 length: 12 amino acids. The V gene lost 1 base and the J gene lost 8 bases, with 7 bases spanning the gap. Per the germline V gene, CDR1 is SGHTA and CDR2 is FQGNSA. The chain's CDR3 is CASSLDQGTQYF. The DNA for the CDR3 is TGTGCCAGCAGCTTAGATCAGGGTACGCAGTATTTT.